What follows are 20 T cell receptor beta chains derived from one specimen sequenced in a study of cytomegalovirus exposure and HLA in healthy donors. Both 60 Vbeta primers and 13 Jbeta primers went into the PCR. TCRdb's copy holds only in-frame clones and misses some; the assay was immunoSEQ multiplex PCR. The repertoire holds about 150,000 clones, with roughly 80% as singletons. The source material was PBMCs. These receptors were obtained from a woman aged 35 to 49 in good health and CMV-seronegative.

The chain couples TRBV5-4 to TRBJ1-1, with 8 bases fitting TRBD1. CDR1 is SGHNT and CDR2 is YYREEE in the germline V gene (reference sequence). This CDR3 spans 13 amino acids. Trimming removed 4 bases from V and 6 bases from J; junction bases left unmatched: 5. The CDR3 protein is CASSQTGAAEAFF. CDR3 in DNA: TGTGCCAGCAGCCAGACAGGGGCGGCTGAAGCTTTCTTT.

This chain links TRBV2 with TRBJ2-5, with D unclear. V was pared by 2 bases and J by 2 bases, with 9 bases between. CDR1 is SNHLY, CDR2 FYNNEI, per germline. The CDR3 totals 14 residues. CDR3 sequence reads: CASSEITYQETQYF. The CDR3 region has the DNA TGTGCCAGCAGTGAAATTACTTATCAAGAGACCCAGTACTTC.

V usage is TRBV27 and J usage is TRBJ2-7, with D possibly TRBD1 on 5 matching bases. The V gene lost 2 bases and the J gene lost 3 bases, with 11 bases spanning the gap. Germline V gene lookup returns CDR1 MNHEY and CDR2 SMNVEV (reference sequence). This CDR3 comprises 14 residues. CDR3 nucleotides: TGTGCCAGCAGTTTAGGACCACAGGACTACGAGCAGTACTTC. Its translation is CASSLGPQDYEQYF.

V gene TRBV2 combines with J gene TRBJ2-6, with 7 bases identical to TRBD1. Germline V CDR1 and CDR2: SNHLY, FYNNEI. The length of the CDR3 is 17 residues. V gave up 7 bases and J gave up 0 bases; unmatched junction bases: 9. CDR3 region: CASNQDRYYSGANVLTF. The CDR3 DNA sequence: TGTGCCAGCAACCAGGACAGGTATTACTCTGGGGCCAACGTCCTGACTTTC. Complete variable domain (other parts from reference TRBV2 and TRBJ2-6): EPEVTQTPSHQVTQMGQEVILRCVPISNHLYFYWYRQILGQKVEFLVSFYNNEISEKSEIFDDQFSVERPDGSNFTLKIRSTKLEDSAMYFCASNQDRYYSGANVLTFGAGSRLTVL.

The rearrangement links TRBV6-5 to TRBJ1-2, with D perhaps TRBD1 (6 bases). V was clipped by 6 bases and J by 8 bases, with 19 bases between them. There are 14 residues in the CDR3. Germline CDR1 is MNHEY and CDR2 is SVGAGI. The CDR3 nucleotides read TGTGCCAGCAGCCCCTTAGGGGGTTCCTGGGGCTACACCTTC. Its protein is CASSPLGGSWGYTF.

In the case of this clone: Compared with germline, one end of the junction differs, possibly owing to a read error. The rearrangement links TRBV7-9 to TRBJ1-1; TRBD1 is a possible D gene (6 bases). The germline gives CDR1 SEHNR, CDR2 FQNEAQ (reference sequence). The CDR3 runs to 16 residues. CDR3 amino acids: CSSSLVDSEGNTEAFF. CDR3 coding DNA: TGTTCCAGCAGCTTAGTGGACAGCGAGGGGAACACTGAAGCTTTCTTT.

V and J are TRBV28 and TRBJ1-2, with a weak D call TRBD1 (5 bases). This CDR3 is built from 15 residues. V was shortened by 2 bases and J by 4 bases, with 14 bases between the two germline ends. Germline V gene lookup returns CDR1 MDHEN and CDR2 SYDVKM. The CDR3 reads CASSLGVGTTYGYTF. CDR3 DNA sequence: TGTGCCAGCAGTTTAGGTGTGGGGACTACCTATGGCTACACCTTC.

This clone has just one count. The CDR3 sequence is CAISAGDNEKLFF. The CDR3 region has the DNA TGTGCCATCAGTGCGGGGGATAATGAAAAACTGTTTTTT. The V and J genes are TRBV10-3 and TRBJ1-4, with D possibly being TRBD1 (5 bases). Trimming shortened V by 4 bases and J by 4 bases, and 7 bases separated the two germline ends. CDR3 length: 13 residues. Germline V gene lookup returns CDR1 ENHRY and CDR2 SYGVKD.

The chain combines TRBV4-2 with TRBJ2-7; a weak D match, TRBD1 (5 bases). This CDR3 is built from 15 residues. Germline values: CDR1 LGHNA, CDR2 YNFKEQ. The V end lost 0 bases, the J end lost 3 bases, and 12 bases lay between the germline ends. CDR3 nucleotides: TGTGCCAGCAGCCAAGATCCAGGGCAGTACTACGAGCAGTACTTC. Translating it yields CASSQDPGQYYEQYF.

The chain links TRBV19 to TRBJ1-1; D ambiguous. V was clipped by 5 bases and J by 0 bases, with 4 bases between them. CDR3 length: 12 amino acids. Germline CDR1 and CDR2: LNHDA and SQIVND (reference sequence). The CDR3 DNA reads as TGTGCCAGTAGTTTAATGAACACTGAAGCTTTCTTT. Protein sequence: CASSLMNTEAFF.

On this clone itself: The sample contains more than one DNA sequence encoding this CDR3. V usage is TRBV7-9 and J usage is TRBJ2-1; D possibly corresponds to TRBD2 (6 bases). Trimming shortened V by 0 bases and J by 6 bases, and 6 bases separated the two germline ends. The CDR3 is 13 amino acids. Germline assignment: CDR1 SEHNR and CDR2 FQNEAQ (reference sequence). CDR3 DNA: TGTGCCAGCAGCTTAGCCGGGGGCAATGAGCAGTTCTTC. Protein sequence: CASSLAGGNEQFF.

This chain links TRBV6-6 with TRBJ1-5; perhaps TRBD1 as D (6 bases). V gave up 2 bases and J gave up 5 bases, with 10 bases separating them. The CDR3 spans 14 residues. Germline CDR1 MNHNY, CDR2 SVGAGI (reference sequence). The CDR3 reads CASSYGSGDQPQHF. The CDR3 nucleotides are TGTGCCAGCAGTTACGGATCAGGGGATCAGCCCCAGCATTTT.

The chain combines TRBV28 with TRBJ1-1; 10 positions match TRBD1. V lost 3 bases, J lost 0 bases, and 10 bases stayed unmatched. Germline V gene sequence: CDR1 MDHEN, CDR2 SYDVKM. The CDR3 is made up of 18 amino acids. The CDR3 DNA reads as TGTGCCAGCAGTTTCCCCGACAGGGGGCGGTGGATGAACACTGAAGCTTTCTTT. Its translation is CASSFPDRGRWMNTEAFF.

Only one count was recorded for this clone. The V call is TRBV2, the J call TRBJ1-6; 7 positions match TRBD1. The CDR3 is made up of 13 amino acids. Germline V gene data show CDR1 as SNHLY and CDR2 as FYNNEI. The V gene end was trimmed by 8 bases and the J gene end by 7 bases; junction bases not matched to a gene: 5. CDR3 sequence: CASRGQWNSPLHF. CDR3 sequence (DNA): TGTGCCAGCCGGGGACAGTGGAATTCACCCCTCCACTTT.

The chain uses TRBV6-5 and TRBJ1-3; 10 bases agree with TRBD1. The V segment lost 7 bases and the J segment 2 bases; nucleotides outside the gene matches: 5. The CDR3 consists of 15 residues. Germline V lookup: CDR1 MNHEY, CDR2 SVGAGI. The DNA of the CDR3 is TGTGCCAGCAAGCTGGACAGGGGGGCTGGAAACACCATATATTTT. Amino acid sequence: CASKLDRGAGNTIYF.

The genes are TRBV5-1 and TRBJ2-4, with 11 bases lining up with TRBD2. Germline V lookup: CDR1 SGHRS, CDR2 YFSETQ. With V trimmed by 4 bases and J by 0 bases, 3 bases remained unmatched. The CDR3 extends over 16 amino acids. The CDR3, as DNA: TGCGCCAGCAGCCTACTAGCGGGGGAAGCCAAAAACATTCAGTACTTC. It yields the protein CASSLLAGEAKNIQYF.

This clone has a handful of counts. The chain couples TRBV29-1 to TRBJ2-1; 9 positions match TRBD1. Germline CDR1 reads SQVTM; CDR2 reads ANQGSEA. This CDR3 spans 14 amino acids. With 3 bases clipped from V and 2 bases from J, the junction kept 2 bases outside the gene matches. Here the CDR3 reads CSVDRDRAYNEQFF. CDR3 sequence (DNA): TGCAGCGTTGATAGGGACAGGGCCTACAATGAGCAGTTCTTC.

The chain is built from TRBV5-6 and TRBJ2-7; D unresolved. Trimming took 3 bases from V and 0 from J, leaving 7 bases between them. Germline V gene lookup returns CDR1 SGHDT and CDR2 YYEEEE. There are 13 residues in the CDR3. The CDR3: CASSSSGSYEQYF. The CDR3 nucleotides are TGTGCCAGCAGCTCCTCGGGCTCCTACGAGCAGTACTTC.

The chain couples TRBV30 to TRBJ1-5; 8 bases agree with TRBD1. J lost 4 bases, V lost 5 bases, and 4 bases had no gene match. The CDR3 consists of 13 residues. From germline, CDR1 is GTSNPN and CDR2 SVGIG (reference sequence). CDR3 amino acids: CAWGQGMNQPQHF. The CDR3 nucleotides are TGTGCCTGGGGACAGGGTATGAATCAGCCCCAGCATTTT.

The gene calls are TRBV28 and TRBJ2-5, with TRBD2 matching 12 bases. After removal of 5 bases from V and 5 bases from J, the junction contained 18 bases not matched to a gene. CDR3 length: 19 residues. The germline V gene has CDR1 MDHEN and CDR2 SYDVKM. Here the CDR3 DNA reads TGTGCCAGCAGTCCAAGACTAGCGGGAGTAACTCTTAGGCCTGAGACCCAGTACTTC. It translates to CASSPRLAGVTLRPETQYF. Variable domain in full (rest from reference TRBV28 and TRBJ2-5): DVKVTQSSRYLVKRTGEKVFLECVQDMDHENMFWYRQDPGLGLRLIYFSYDVKMKEKGDIPEGYSVSREKKERFSLILESASTNQTSMYLCASSPRLAGVTLRPETQYFGPGTRLLVL.